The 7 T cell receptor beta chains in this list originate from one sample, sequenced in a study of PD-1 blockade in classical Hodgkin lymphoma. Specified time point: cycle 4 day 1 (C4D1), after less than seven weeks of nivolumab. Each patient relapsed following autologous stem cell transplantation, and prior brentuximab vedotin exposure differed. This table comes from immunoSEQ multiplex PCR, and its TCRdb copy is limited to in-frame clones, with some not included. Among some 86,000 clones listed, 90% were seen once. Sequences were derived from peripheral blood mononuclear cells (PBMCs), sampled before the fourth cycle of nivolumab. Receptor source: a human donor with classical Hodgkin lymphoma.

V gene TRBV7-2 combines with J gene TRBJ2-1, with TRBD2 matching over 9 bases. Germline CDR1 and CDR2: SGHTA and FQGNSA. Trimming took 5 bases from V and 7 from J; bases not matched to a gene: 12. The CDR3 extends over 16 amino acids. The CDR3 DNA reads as TGTGCCAGCAGCACCTATGGCGGGGGGGCATTGAATGAGCAGTTCTTC. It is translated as CASSTYGGGALNEQFF.

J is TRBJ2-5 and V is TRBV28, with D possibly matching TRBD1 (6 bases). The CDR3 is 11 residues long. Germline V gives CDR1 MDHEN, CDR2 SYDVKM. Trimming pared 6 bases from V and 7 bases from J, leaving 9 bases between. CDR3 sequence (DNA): TGTGCCAGCAGAGTACAGGGGACCCAGTACTTC. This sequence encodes CASRVQGTQYF.

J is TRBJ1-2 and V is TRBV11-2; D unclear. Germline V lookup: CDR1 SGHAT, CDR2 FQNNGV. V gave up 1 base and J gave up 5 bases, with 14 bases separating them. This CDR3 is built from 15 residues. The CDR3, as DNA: TGTGCCAGCAGCTTAGTCTATGGTGGGTTTTATGGCTACACCTTC. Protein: CASSLVYGGFYGYTF.

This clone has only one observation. The CDR3 loop reads CASSLDLGVTGELFF. DNA of the CDR3: TGTGCCAGCAGCTTGGATCTTGGGGTCACCGGGGAGCTGTTTTTT. The chain uses TRBV5-4 and TRBJ2-2; D ambiguous. Germline V gene lookup returns CDR1 SGHNT and CDR2 YYREEE (reference sequence). CDR3 length: 15 residues. The V and J ends lost 0 bases and 4 bases respectively, with 10 bases between them.

The CDR3 sequence: CAIAGQGNYEQYF. CDR3 DNA: TGTGCCATTGCGGGACAGGGGAACTACGAGCAGTACTTC. The V and J genes are TRBV10-3 and TRBJ2-7; TRBD1 aligns across 10 bases. This CDR3 comprises 13 residues. The J segment lost 3 bases and the V segment lost 9 bases, leaving 5 bases of the junction unmatched. Germline V lookup: CDR1 ENHRY, CDR2 SYGVKD.

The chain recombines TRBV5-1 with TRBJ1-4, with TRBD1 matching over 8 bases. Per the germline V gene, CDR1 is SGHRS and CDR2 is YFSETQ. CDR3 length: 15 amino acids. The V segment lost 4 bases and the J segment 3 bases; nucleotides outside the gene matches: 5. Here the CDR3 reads CASSQSTGANEKLFF. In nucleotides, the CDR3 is TGCGCCAGCAGCCAATCGACAGGGGCTAATGAAAAACTGTTTTTT.

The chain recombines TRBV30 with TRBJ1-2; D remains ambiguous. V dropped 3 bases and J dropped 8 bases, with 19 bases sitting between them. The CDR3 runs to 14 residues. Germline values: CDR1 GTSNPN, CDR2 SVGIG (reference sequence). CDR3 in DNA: TGTGCCTGGAGAGAGGAACACCTTCGGCGGGGCTACACCTTC. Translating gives CAWREEHLRRGYTF.